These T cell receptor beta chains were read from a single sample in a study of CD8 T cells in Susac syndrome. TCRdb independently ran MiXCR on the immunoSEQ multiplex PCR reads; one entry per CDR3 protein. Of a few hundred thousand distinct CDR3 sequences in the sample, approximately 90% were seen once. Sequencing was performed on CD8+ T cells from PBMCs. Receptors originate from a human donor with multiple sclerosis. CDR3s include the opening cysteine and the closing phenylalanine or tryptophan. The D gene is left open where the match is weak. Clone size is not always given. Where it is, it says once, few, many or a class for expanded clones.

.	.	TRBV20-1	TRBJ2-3	CSARGGFTDTQYF	TGCAGTGCCAGGGGGGGATTCACAGATACGCAGTATTTT
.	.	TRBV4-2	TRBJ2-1	CASSQPHLSVHNEQFF	TGTGCCAGCAGCCAACCTCATCTCTCTGTCCACAATGAGCAGTTCTTC
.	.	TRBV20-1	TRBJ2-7	CSAYGPHPRGDYEQYF	TGCAGTGCGTACGGTCCGCACCCACGGGGCGACTACGAGCAGTACTTC
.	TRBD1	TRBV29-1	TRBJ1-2	CSVEAGQGNGYTF	TGCAGCGTTGAAGCGGGACAGGGAAACGGCTACACCTTC
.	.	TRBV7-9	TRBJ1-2	CASSFLGTVGYGYTF	TGTGCCAGCAGCTTCCTGGGGACGGTCGGCTATGGCTACACCTTC
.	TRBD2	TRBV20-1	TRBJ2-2	CSAEGLAGGRVTGELFF	TGCAGTGCTGAAGGACTAGCGGGGGGACGTGTCACCGGGGAGCTGTTTTTT
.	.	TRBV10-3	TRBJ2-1	CALTPDGADEQFF	TGTGCCCTCACTCCGGACGGAGCGGATGAGCAGTTCTTC
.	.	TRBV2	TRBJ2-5	CASSEAQLGFQETQYF	TGTGCCAGCAGTGAAGCGCAACTAGGGTTCCAAGAGACCCAGTACTTC
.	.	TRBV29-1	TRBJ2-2	CSVGGGDNTGELFF	TGCAGCGTTGGCGGCGGGGATAACACCGGGGAGCTGTTTTTT
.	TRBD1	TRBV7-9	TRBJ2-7	CASSPRTGKGLDEQYF	TGTGCCAGCAGCCCGAGGACAGGGAAAGGCCTAGACGAGCAGTACTTC
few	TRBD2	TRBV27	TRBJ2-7	CASWTSGRSDEQYF	TGTGCCAGCTGGACTAGCGGGAGGTCGGATGAGCAGTACTTC
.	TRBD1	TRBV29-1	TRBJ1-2	CSVVGQGRDYGYTF	TGCAGCGTTGTGGGACAGGGTAGGGACTATGGCTACACCTTC
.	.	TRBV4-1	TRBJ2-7	CASSQGTGGPYEQYF	TGCGCCAGCAGCCAAGGGACGGGGGGCCCCTACGAGCAGTACTTC
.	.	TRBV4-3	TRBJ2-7	CASSHLQGYEQYF	TGCGCCAGCAGCCATCTCCAGGGCTACGAGCAGTACTTC
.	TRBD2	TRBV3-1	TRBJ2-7	CASSDSGRRFGEQYF	TGTGCCAGCAGCGACAGCGGGAGAAGGTTCGGCGAGCAGTACTTC
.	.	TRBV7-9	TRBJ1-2	CASQAAEANYGYTF	TGTGCCAGCCAGGCTGCGGAAGCTAACTATGGCTACACCTTC
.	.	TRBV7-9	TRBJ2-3	CASSRNGVGDTQYF	TGTGCCAGCAGCCGGAATGGGGTGGGAGATACGCAGTATTTT
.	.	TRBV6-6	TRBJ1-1	CASSYELGVHEAFF	TGTGCCAGCAGTTATGAGTTGGGGGTCCATGAAGCTTTCTTT
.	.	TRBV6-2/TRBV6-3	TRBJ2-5	CASSYLQQETQYF	TGTGCCAGCAGTTACTTGCAACAAGAGACCCAGTACTTC
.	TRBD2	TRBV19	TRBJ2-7	CASSITGTSPEQYF	TGTGCCAGTAGTATCACCGGGACTAGCCCAGAGCAGTACTTC
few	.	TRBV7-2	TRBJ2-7	CASSLAPQGDHAYEQYF	TGTGCCAGCAGCTTAGCCCCGCAGGGCGACCATGCCTACGAGCAGTACTTC
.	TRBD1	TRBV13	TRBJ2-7	CASSLGPGQGTYEQYF	TGTGCCAGCAGCTTAGGCCCGGGACAGGGGACCTACGAGCAGTACTTC
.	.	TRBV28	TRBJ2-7	CASSPPLGDEQYF	TGTGCCAGCAGCCCCCCCTTAGGGGACGAGCAGTACTTC
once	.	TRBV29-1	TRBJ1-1	CSVTHMNTEAFF	TGCAGCGTAACGCACATGAACACTGAAGCTTTCTTT
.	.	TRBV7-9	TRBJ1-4	CASSLGAEKEKLFF	TGTGCCAGCAGCTTAGGGGCAGAGAAAGAAAAACTGTTTTTT
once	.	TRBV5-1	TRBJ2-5	CASSWTIKSGWNQETQYF	TGCGCCAGCAGCTGGACCATTAAATCTGGATGGAACCAAGAGACCCAGTACTTC
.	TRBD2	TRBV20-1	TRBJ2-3	CSANPARSGGATDTQYF	TGCAGTGCTAACCCTGCTCGGAGCGGGGGGGCCACAGATACGCAGTATTTT
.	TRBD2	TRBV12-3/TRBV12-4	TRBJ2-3	CASSWGLAKDTQYF	TGTGCCAGCAGTTGGGGACTAGCAAAAGATACGCAGTATTTT
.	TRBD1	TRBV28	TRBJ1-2	CASSLSTLTGLLNYGYTF	TGTGCCAGCAGTTTAAGTACCCTGACAGGGTTGCTCAACTATGGCTACACCTTC
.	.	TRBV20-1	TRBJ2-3	CSAREGRGTDTQYF	TGCAGTGCTAGAGAGGGGAGAGGCACAGATACGCAGTATTTT
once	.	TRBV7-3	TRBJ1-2	CATRTVNGYTF	TGTGCTACAAGGACAGTTAATGGCTACACCTTC
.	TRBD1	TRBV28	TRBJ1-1	CAGWDRHNTEAFF	TGTGCCGGCTGGGACAGGCACAACACTGAAGCTTTCTTT
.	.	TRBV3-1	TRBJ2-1	CASSQGQAAYNEQFF	TGTGCCAGCAGCCAAGGACAGGCAGCCTACAATGAGCAGTTCTTC
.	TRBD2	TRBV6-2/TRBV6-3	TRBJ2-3	CASSYGPAISGGSTDTQYF	TGTGCCAGCAGTTATGGTCCTGCAATTAGCGGGGGGTCCACAGATACGCAGTATTTT
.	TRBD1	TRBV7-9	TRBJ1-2	CASSPTGDYGYTF	TGTGCCAGCAGCCCCACAGGGGACTATGGCTACACCTTC
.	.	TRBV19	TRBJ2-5	CASSIRGGPVETQYF	TGTGCCAGTAGTATAAGGGGGGGCCCGGTGGAGACCCAGTACTTC
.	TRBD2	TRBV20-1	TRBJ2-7	CSADSGGSYEQYF	TGCAGTGCTGATAGCGGGGGGTCCTACGAGCAGTACTTC
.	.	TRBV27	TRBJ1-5	CASSLSRGLPNQPQHF	TGTGCCAGCAGTTTATCGAGAGGGTTACCCAATCAGCCCCAGCATTTT
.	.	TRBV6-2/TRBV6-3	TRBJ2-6	CASSYSIGLAESPGANVLTF	TGTGCCAGCAGTTACTCGATAGGGTTAGCGGAGAGCCCTGGGGCCAACGTCCTGACTTTC
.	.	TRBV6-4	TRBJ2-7	CASSDFGVWYEQYF	TGTGCCAGCAGTGACTTTGGGGTTTGGTACGAGCAGTACTTC
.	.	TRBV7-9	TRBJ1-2	CASTDSHTANYGYTF	TGTGCCAGTACGGACAGCCATACCGCTAACTATGGCTACACCTTC
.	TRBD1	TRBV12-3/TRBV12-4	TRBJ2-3	CASSTGGADTQYF	TGTGCCAGCAGCACAGGGGGCGCAGATACGCAGTATTTT
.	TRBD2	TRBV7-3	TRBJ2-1	CASSLIGLAADNEQFF	TGTGCCAGCAGCTTAATCGGGCTAGCGGCGGACAATGAGCAGTTCTTC
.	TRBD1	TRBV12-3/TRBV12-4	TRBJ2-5	CASSTGGASETQYF	TGTGCCAGCAGTACAGGGGGCGCGTCGGAGACCCAGTACTTC
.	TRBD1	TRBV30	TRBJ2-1	CAWDSTGPYNEQFF	TGTGCCTGGGATTCGACAGGGCCCTACAATGAGCAGTTCTTC
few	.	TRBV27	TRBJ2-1	CASSLSLNEQFF	TGTGCCAGCAGTTTGTCCCTCAATGAGCAGTTCTTC
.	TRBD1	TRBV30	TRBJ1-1	CAWSSGQGGTEAFF	TGTGCCTGGAGCTCTGGACAGGGTGGGACTGAAGCTTTCTTT
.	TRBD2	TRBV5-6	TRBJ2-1	CASSLVAGGPGQFF	TGTGCCAGCAGCTTGGTAGCGGGGGGGCCGGGGCAGTTCTTC
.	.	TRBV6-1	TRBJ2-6	CASSGDLGAGANVLTF	TGTGCCAGCAGTGGGGACCTGGGTGCTGGGGCCAACGTCCTGACTTTC
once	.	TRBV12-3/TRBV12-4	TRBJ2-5	CASSFVSGQETQYF	TGTGCCAGCAGTTTCGTGTCAGGTCAAGAGACCCAGTACTTC
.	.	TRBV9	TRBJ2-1	CASSVGASSSYNEQFF	TGTGCCAGCAGCGTAGGGGCCTCGAGCTCCTACAATGAGCAGTTCTTC
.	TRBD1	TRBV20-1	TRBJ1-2	CSARVTGVEHGYTF	TGCAGTGCTAGAGTTACAGGGGTTGAACATGGCTACACCTTC
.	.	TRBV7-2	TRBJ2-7	CASSLVTGAYEQYF	TGTGCCAGCAGCTTAGTTACGGGGGCCTACGAGCAGTACTTC
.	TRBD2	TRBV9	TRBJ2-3	CASSAALSGITDTQYF	TGTGCCAGCAGCGCAGCCCTTAGCGGGATAACTGATACGCAGTATTTT
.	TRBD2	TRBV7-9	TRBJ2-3	CASSPPGWTSGDTQYF	TGTGCCAGCAGCCCACCCGGTTGGACTAGCGGAGATACGCAGTATTTT
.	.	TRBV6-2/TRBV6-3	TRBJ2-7	CASSYGAGAYEQYF	TGTGCCAGCAGTTACGGCGCAGGAGCCTACGAGCAGTACTTC
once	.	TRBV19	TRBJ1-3	CASRVGSSGNTIYF	TGTGCCAGCCGCGTCGGGAGCTCTGGAAACACCATATATTTT
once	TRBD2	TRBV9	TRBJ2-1	CASSVERGPYNEQFF	TGTGCCAGCAGCGTAGAGCGGGGACCCTACAATGAGCAGTTCTTC
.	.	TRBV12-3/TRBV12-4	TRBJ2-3	CASSDTHVNTDTQYF	TGTGCCAGCAGTGACACTCATGTGAACACAGATACGCAGTATTTT